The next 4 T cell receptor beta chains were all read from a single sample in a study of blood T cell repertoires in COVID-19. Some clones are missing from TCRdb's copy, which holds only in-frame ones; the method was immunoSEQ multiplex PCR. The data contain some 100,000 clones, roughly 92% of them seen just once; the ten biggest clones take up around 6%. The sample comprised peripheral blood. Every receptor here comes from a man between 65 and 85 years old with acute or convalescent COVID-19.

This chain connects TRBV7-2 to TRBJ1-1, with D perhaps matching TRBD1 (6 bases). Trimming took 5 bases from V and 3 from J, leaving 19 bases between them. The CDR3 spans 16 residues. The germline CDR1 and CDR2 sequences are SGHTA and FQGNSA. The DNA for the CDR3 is TGTGCCAGCAGCCCACCGACAGGTGTTAGGGACACTGAAGCTTTCTTT. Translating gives CASSPPTGVRDTEAFF. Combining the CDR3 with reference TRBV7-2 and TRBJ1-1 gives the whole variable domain GAGVSQSPSNKVTEKGKDVELRCDPISGHTALYWYRQSLGQGLEFLIYFQGNSAPDKSGLPSDRFSAERTGGSVSTLTIQRTQQEDSAVYLCASSPPTGVRDTEAFFGQGTRLTVV.

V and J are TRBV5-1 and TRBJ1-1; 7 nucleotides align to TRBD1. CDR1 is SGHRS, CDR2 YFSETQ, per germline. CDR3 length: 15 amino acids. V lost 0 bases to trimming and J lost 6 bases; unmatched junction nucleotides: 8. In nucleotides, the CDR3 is TGCGCCAGCAGCTTGGAAACAGGGGTTCGGGCTGAAGCTTTCTTT. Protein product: CASSLETGVRAEAFF. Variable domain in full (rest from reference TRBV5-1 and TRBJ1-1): KAGVTQTPRYLIKTRGQQVTLSCSPISGHRSVSWYQQTPGQGLQFLFEYFSETQRNKGNFPGRFSGRQFSNSRSEMNVSTLELGDSALYLCASSLETGVRAEAFFGQGTRLTVV.

The CDR3 region is CASSKVSSYDGTGRYGYTF. The DNA of the CDR3 is TGTGCCAGCAGCAAAGTAAGTTCTTACGACGGGACAGGGCGGTATGGCTACACCTTC. The V and J genes are TRBV21-1 and TRBJ1-2; TRBD1 is taken as the D call from the table, unchecked against the DNA. TRBV21-1 is noted as a pseudogene. This CDR3 spans 19 amino acids.

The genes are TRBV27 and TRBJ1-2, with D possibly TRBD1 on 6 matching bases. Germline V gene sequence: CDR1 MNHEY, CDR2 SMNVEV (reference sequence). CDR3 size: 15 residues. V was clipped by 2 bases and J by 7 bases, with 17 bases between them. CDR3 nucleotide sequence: TGTGCCAGCAGTTTAGCCACAGGGAGCTGGGGTGGCTACACCTTC. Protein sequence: CASSLATGSWGGYTF.